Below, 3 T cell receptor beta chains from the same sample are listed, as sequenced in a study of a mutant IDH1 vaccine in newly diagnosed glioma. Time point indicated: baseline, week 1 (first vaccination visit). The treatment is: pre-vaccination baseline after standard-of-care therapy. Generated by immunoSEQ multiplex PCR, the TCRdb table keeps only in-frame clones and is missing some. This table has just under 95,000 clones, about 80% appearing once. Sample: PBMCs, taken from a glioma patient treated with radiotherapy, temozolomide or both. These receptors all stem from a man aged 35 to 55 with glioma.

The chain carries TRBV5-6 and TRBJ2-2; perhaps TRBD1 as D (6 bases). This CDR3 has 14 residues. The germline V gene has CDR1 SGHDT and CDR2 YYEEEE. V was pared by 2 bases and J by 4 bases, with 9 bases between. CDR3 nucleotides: TGTGCCAGCAGCTTAATGGGGGCCACCGGGGAGCTGTTTTTT. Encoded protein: CASSLMGATGELFF.

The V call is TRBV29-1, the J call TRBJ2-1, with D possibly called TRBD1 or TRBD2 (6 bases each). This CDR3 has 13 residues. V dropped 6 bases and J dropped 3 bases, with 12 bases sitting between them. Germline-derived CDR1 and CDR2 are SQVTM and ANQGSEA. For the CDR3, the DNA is TGCAGCGTCAAGGGGGGAATCTACAATGAGCAGTTCTTC. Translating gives CSVKGGIYNEQFF.

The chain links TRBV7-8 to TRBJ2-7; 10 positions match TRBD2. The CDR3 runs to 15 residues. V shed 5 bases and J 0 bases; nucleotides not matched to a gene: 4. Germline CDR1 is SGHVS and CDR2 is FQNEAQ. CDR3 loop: CASSRTSGLSYEQYF. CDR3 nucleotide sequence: TGTGCCAGCAGCCGGACTAGCGGACTCTCCTACGAGCAGTACTTC.